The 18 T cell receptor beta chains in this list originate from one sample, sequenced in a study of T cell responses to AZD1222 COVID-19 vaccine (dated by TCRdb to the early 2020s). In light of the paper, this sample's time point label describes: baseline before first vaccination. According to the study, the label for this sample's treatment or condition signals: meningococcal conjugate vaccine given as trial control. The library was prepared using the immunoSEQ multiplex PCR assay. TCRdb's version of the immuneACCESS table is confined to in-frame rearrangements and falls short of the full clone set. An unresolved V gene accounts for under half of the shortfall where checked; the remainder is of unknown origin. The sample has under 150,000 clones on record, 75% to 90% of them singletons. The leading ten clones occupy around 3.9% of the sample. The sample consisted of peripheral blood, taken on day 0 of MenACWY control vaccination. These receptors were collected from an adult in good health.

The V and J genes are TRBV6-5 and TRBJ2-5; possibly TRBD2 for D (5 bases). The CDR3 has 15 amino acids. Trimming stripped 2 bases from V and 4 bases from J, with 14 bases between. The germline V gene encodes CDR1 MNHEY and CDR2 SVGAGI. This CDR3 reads CASSYVTSKGETQYF. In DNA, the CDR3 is TGTGCCAGCAGTTACGTTACTAGTAAAGGAGAGACCCAGTACTTC.

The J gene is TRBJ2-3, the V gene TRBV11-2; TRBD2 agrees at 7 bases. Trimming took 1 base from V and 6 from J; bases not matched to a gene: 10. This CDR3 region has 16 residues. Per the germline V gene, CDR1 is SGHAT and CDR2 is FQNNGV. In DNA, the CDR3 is TGTGCCAGCAGCTTAGGGGGAGGGGCCAACGGGGATACGCAGTATTTT. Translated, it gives CASSLGGGANGDTQYF.

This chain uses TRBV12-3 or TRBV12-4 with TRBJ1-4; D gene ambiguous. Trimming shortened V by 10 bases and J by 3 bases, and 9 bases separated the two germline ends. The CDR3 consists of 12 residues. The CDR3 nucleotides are TGTGCCACTAAGGACCCTAATGAAAAACTGTTTTTT. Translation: CATKDPNEKLFF.

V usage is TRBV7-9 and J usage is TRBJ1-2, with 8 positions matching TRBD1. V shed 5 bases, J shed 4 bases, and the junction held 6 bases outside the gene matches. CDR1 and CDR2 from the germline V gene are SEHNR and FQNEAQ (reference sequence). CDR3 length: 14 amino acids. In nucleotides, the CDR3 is TGTGCCAGCAGCCCTATAGGACAGGGCTATGGCTACACCTTC. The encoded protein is CASSPIGQGYGYTF.

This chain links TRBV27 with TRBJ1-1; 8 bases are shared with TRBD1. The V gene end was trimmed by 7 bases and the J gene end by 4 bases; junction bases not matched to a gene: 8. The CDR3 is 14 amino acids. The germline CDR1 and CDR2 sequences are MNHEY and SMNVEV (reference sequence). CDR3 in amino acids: CASNPRQGATEAFF. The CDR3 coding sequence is TGTGCCAGCAACCCCCGGCAGGGGGCCACTGAAGCTTTCTTT.

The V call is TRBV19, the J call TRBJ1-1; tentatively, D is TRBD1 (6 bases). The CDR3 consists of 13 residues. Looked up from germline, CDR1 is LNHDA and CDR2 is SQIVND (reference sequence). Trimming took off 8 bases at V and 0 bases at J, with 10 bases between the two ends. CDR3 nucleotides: TGTGCCAGTCGATGGACAGTGAACACTGAAGCTTTCTTT. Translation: CASRWTVNTEAFF. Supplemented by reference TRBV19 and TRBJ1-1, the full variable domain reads DGGITQSPKYLFRKEGQNVTLSCEQNLNHDAMYWYRQDPGQGLRLIYYSQIVNDFQKGDIAEGYSVSREKKESFPLTVTSAQKNPTAFYLCASRWTVNTEAFFGQGTRLTVV.

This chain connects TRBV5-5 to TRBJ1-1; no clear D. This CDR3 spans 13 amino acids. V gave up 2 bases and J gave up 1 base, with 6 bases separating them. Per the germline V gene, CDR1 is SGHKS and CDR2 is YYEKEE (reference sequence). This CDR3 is CASSLGPNTEAFF. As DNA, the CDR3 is TGTGCCAGCAGCTTAGGGCCGAACACTGAAGCTTTCTTT.

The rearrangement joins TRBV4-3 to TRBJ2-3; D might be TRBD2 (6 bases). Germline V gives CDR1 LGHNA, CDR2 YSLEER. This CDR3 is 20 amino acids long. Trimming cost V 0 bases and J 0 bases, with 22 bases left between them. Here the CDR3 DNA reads TGCGCCAGCAGCCAAGAAATTGGACGATTGGGGGGAGCTAGCACAGATACGCAGTATTTT. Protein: CASSQEIGRLGGASTDTQYF.

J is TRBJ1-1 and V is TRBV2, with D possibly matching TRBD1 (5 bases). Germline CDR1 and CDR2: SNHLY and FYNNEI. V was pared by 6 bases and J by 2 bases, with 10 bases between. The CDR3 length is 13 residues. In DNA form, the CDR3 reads TGTGCCAGCAGACAGACAGTTAACACTGAAGCTTTCTTT. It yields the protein CASRQTVNTEAFF.

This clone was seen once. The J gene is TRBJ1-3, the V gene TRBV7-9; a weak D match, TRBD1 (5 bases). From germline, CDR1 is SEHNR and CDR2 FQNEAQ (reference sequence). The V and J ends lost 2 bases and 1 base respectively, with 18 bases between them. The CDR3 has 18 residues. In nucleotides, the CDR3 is TGTGCCAGCAGCTTATCCGCCCTTGGGGGATCTTCTGGAAACACCATATATTTT. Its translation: CASSLSALGGSSGNTIYF.

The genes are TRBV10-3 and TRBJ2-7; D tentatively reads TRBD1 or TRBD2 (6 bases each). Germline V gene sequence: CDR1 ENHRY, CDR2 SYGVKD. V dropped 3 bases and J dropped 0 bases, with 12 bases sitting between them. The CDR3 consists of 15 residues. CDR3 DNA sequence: TGTGCCATCAGTGACTCCGGGGGCAGCTCCTACGAGCAGTACTTC. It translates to CAISDSGGSSYEQYF.

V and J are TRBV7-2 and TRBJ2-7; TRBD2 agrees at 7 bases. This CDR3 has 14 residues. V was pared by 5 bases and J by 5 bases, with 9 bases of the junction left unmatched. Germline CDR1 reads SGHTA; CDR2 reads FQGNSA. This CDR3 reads CASSPTRLAHEQYF. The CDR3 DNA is TGTGCCAGCAGCCCCACCCGACTAGCTCACGAGCAGTACTTC.

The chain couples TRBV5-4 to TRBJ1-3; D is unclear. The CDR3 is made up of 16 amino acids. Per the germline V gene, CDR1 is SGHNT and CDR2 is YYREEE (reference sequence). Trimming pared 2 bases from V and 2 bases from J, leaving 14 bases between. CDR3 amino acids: CASSFGGSRTGNTIYF. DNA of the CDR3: TGTGCCAGCAGCTTTGGTGGGAGTCGGACTGGAAACACCATATATTTT.

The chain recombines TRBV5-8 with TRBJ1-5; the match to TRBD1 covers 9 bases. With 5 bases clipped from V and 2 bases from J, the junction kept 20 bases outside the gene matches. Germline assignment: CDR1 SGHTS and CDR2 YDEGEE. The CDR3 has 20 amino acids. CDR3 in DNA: TGTGCCAGCAGTTTTAACCTTCGGGACAGGGTCGGAATTGGCAATCAGCCCCAGCATTTT. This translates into CASSFNLRDRVGIGNQPQHF.

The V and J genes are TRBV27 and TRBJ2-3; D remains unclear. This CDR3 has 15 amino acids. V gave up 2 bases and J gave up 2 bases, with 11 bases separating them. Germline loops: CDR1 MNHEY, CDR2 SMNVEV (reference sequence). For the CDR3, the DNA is TGTGCCAGCAGTTTAGGCTGGTCTTTCACAGATACGCAGTATTTT. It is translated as CASSLGWSFTDTQYF.

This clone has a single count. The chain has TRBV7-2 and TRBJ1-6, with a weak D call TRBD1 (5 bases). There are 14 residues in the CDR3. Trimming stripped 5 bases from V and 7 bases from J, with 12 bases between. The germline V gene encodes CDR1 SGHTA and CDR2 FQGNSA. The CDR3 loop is CASSPVDTNSPLHF. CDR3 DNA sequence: TGTGCCAGCAGCCCTGTGGACACAAATTCACCCCTCCACTTT.

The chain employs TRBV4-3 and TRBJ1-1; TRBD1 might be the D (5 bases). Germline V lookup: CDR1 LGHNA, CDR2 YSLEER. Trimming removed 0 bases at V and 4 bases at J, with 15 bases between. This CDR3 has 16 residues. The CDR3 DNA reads TGCGCCAGCAGCCAAGATGGTAAAGGGGCGGTCACTGAAGCTTTCTTT. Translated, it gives CASSQDGKGAVTEAFF.

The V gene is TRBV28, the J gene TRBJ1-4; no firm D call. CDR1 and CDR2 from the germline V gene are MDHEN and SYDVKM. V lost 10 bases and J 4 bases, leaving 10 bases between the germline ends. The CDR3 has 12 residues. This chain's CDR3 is CAIQTGNEKLFF. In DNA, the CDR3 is TGTGCCATCCAGACTGGTAATGAAAAACTGTTTTTT.